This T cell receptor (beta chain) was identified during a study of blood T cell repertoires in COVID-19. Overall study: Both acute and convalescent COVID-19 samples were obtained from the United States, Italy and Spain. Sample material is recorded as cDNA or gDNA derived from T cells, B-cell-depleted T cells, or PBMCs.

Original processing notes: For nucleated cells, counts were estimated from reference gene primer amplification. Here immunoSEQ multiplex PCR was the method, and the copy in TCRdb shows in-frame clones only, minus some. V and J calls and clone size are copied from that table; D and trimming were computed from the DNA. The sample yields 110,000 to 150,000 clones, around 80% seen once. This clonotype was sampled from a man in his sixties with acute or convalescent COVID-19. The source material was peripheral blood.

DNA for the CDR3: TGCGCCAGCAGCTCGCCGTTCCACAGATTTCAAGAGACCCAGTACTTC. Encoded protein: CASSSPFHRFQETQYF. This chain links TRBV4-3 with TRBJ2-5; D not resolved. This CDR3 region has 16 residues. With 5 bases removed from V and 2 bases from J, the gap between germline ends came to 18 bases. Looked up from germline, CDR1 is LGHNA and CDR2 is YSLEER.